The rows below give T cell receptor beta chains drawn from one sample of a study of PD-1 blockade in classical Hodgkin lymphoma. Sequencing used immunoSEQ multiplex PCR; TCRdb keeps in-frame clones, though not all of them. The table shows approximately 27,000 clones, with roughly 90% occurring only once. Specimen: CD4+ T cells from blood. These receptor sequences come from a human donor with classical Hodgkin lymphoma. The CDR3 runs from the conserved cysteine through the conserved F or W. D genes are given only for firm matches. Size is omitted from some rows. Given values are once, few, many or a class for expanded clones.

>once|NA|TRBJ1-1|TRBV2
CASSESRQTNTEAFF
TGTGCCAGCAGTGAATCTAGACAGACGAACACTGAAGCTTTCTTT
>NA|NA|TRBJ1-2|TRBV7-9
CASSASTAGYTF
TGTGCCAGCAGCGCCTCTACGGCTGGCTACACCTTC
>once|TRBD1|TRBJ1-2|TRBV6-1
CASRDRGRVDYGYTF
TGTGCCAGCAGGGACAGGGGGCGCGTAGACTATGGCTACACCTTC
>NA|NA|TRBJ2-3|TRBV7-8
CASSLDWGTQYF
TGTGCCAGCAGCTTAGATTGGGGTACGCAGTATTTT
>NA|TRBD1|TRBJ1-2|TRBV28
CASTTGVGYGYTF
TGTGCCAGCACGACAGGGGTCGGATATGGCTACACCTTC
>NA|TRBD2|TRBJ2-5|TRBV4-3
CASSQDWREAGDQETQYF
TGCGCCAGCAGCCAGGATTGGCGGGAGGCTGGGGACCAAGAGACCCAGTACTTC
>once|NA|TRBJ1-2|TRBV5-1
CASSLGQPFTNYGYTF
TGCGCCAGCAGCTTGGGGCAGCCCTTTACTAACTATGGCTACACCTTC
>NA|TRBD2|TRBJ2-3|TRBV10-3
CAIRPGLAGGLDTQYF
TGTGCCATCAGGCCGGGACTAGCGGGAGGTTTGGATACGCAGTATTTT
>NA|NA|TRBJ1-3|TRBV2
CASSENAGKGNTIYF
TGTGCCAGCAGTGAAAATGCGGGAAAAGGAAACACCATATATTTT
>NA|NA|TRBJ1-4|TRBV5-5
CASRPVANEKLFF
TGTGCCAGCAGACCGGTCGCTAATGAAAAACTGTTTTTT
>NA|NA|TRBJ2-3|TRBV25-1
CASSEALSTTTDTQYF
TGTGCCAGCAGTGAGGCACTATCGACGACTACAGATACGCAGTATTTT
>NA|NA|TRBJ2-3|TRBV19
CASSIGQHTDTQYF
TGTGCCAGTAGTATAGGGCAGCACACAGATACGCAGTATTTT
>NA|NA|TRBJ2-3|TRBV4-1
CASSQEVGVPATQYF
TGCGCCAGCAGCCAAGAAGTGGGAGTCCCCGCTACGCAGTATTTT
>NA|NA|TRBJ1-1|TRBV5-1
CASSSQGYTEAFF
TGCGCCAGCAGCTCGCAGGGGTATACTGAAGCTTTCTTT
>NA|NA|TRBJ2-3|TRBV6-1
CASSNTDTQYF
TGTGCCAGCAGTAACACAGATACGCAGTATTTT
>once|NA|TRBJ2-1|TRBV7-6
CASSLARRNEQFF
TGTGCCAGCAGCTTAGCAAGGCGCAATGAGCAGTTCTTC
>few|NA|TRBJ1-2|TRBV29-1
CSVEDPGYGYTF
TGCAGCGTCGAAGACCCGGGGTATGGCTACACCTTC
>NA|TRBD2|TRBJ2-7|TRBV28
CASRAPGLAGPYEQYF
TGTGCCAGCAGGGCCCCGGGACTAGCGGGGCCCTACGAGCAGTACTTC
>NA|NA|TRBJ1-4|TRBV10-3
CAISDQTRGNEKLFF
TGTGCCATCAGTGACCAGACAAGGGGGAATGAAAAACTGTTTTTT
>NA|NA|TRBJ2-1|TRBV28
CASSSPGVGADNEQFF
TGTGCCAGCAGTTCCCCAGGGGTGGGAGCGGACAATGAGCAGTTCTTC
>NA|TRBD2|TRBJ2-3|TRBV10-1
CASSRTSGVGDTQYF
TGCGCCAGCAGTAGGACTAGCGGGGTTGGAGATACGCAGTATTTT
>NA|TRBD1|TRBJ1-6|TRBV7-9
CASSQGGARSPLHF
TGTGCCAGCAGCCAGGGGGGGGCAAGGTCACCCCTCCACTTT
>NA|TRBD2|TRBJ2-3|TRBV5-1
CASSPEGSGATDTQYF
TGCGCCAGCAGCCCGGAAGGTAGCGGGGCGACAGATACGCAGTATTTT
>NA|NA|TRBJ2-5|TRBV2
CASSENSRDETQYF
TGTGCCAGCAGTGAAAATTCCAGGGACGAGACCCAGTACTTC
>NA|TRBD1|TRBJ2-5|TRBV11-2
CASSPTGFETQYF
TGTGCCAGCAGCCCGACAGGGTTTGAGACCCAGTACTTC
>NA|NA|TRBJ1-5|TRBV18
CASSPRRDSNQPQHF
TGTGCCAGCTCACCACGGAGGGATAGCAATCAGCCCCAGCATTTT
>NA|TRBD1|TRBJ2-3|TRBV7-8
CASSSRTGGADTQYF
TGTGCCAGCAGCTCGAGGACAGGGGGAGCAGATACGCAGTATTTT
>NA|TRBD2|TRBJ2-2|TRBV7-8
CASSPNLSGSVAGELFF
TGTGCCAGCAGCCCGAATTTGAGCGGGAGCGTGGCCGGGGAGCTGTTTTTT
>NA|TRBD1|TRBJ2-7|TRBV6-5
CASSYDRTGGYYEQYF
TGTGCCAGCAGTTACGACAGGACAGGGGGTTACTACGAGCAGTACTTC
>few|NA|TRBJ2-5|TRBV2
CASKSSSETQYF
TGTGCCAGCAAGTCCTCCTCAGAGACCCAGTACTTC
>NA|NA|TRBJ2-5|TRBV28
CASSSLGAAQETQYF
TGTGCCAGCAGTTCCCTCGGGGCAGCACAAGAGACCCAGTACTTC
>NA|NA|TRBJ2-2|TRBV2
CASRAVGTGELFF
TGTGCCAGCAGAGCGGTCGGGACCGGGGAGCTGTTTTTT
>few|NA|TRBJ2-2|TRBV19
CASRGLVGELFF
TGTGCCAGTAGAGGACTCGTCGGGGAGCTGTTTTTT
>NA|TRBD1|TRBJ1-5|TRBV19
CASSINSGTGGFRQPQHF
TGTGCCAGTAGTATAAATTCCGGGACAGGGGGGTTCCGGCAGCCCCAGCATTTT
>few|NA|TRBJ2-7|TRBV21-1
CASSKRTRTEQYF
TGTGCCAGCAGCAAACGGACTAGGACCGAGCAGTACTTC
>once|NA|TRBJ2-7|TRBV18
CASSPQERGYEQYF
TGTGCCAGCTCACCTCAGGAGAGAGGCTACGAGCAGTACTTC